This passage covers 15 T cell receptor beta chains from one sample sequenced in a study of shared clonotypes between healthy human individuals. Sequencing used immunoSEQ multiplex PCR; TCRdb keeps in-frame clones, though not all of them. The sample records roughly 2.5 million clones, approximately 92% being singletons. Sequencing used naive CD4+ T cells sorted from blood. Subset reported: CD45RA+ positively selected. Receptors originate from a man between 18 and 35 years old in good health.

This clone is a singleton in its sample. CDR3 coding DNA: TGTGCCAGCAGCCGCCCGGGGGACGTTGGCTCTGGAAACACCATATATTTT. It specifies CASSRPGDVGSGNTIYF. The rearrangement uses TRBV28 and TRBJ1-3; TRBD1 is a possible D gene (5 bases). Deletions cut 6 bases from V and 0 bases from J, with 18 bases between. Germline V gene lookup returns CDR1 MDHEN and CDR2 SYDVKM. This CDR3 has 17 amino acids.

The chain is built from TRBV5-1 and TRBJ1-2; a possible D gene is TRBD1 (6 bases). This CDR3 region has 14 residues. V was pared by 0 bases and J by 5 bases, with 11 bases between. CDR1 is SGHRS, CDR2 YFSETQ, per germline. CDR3 sequence reads: CASSLVLGGYGYTF. The CDR3 nucleotides read TGCGCCAGCAGCTTGGTCCTAGGGGGGTATGGCTACACCTTC.

The V call is TRBV18, the J call TRBJ1-4; D is ambiguous. Trimming cost V 8 bases and J 5 bases, with 12 bases left between them. The CDR3 length is 13 residues. Germline V gives CDR1 KGHSH, CDR2 LQKENI. CDR3 residues: CASRPGSNEKLFF. The CDR3 DNA sequence: TGTGCCAGCCGTCCGGGCTCAAATGAAAAACTGTTTTTT.

The chain joins TRBV28 to TRBJ2-7; D call uncertain. Germline V lookup: CDR1 MDHEN, CDR2 SYDVKM. CDR3 length: 16 amino acids. Trimming pared 1 base from V and 0 bases from J, leaving 13 bases between. The CDR3 region is CASSLSPSVGSYEQYF. DNA for the CDR3: TGTGCCAGCAGTTTATCTCCATCCGTAGGCTCCTACGAGCAGTACTTC.

This rearrangement joins TRBV9 to TRBJ2-2; possibly TRBD2 for D (5 bases). V lost 4 bases to trimming and J lost 1 base, with 17 bases between them. Germline assignment: CDR1 SGDLS and CDR2 YYNGEE. This CDR3 spans 17 amino acids. CDR3 sequence (DNA): TGTGCCAGCAGCTCCGGGGTAGGGATTGGGAACACCGGGGAGCTGTTTTTT. It codes for CASSSGVGIGNTGELFF.

This clone was observed once. V gene TRBV27 combines with J gene TRBJ2-5; the match to TRBD2 covers 9 bases. The CDR3 covers 17 residues. Trimming cost V 6 bases and J 2 bases; bases outside gene matches: 13. Germline V gene lookup returns CDR1 MNHEY and CDR2 SMNVEV (reference sequence). Here the CDR3 DNA reads TGTGCCAGCAGCGAGATCTGGGCTAGCGGGGTACAAGAGACCCAGTACTTC. Translation gives CASSEIWASGVQETQYF.

The chain uses TRBV5-6 and TRBJ2-1; 7 nucleotides agree with TRBD1. Germline CDR1 and CDR2: SGHDT and YYEEEE. The V gene end was trimmed by 4 bases and the J gene end by 5 bases; junction bases not matched to a gene: 6. The CDR3 runs to 14 residues. The CDR3 loop reads CASSPRQGHNEQFF. CDR3 DNA sequence: TGTGCCAGCAGCCCGAGACAGGGCCACAATGAGCAGTTCTTC.

The chain has TRBV2 and TRBJ1-2; D is possibly TRBD1 (5 bases). The CDR3 sequence is 11 residues long. CDR1 SNHLY and CDR2 FYNNEI come from the germline V gene. V shed 6 bases and J shed 10 bases, with 12 bases lying between them. Written as DNA, the CDR3 is TGTGCCAGCAGCTTGACAGTAACCTACACCTTC. Translation gives CASSLTVTYTF.

The chain couples TRBV10-1 to TRBJ2-7, with 7 nucleotides matching TRBD1. The CDR3 is made up of 13 amino acids. CDR1 WNHNN and CDR2 SYGVQD come from the germline V gene (reference sequence). With 5 bases clipped from V and 2 bases from J, the junction kept 3 bases outside the gene matches. The CDR3 DNA reads TGCGCCAGCAGTACCGGGACAGCCTACGAGCAGTACTTC. Residues: CASSTGTAYEQYF.

This sequence joins TRBV4-3 and TRBJ1-4; D is undetermined. Germline V CDR1 and CDR2: LGHNA, YSLEER. The CDR3 runs to 13 residues. Between the trimmed V and J ends, which lost 4 bases and 8 bases, there was a span of 11 bases. CDR3 in amino acids: CASSPNVGEKLFF. In DNA form, the CDR3 reads TGCGCCAGCAGCCCAAATGTCGGGGAAAAACTGTTTTTT.

This chain links TRBV6-5 with TRBJ2-3; D remains ambiguous. The CDR3 has 14 residues. Trimming pared 2 bases from V and 1 base from J, leaving 7 bases between. From germline, CDR1 is MNHEY and CDR2 SVGAGI. CDR3 nucleotide sequence: TGTGCCAGCAGTTACGCACAACGCACAGATACGCAGTATTTT. This sequence encodes CASSYAQRTDTQYF.

Comment on this clone: Other DNA sequences in this specimen translate into the identical CDR3. The V gene is TRBV5-1, the J gene TRBJ2-7, with no clear D. The length of the CDR3 is 14 residues. Trimming left V 0 bases short and J 2 bases short, with 9 bases between. Germline CDR1 is SGHRS and CDR2 is YFSETQ. The CDR3 protein is CASSLGGSPYEQYF. The CDR3 DNA reads TGCGCCAGCAGCTTGGGGGGTAGTCCCTACGAGCAGTACTTC. The variable domain in full, with the rest retrieved from reference TRBV5-1 and TRBJ2-7, is KAGVTQTPRYLIKTRGQQVTLSCSPISGHRSVSWYQQTPGQGLQFLFEYFSETQRNKGNFPGRFSGRQFSNSRSEMNVSTLELGDSALYLCASSLGGSPYEQYFGPGTRLTVT.

This clone has just a few counts. The V and J genes are TRBV7-3 and TRBJ1-2, with 8 bases aligning to TRBD1. This CDR3 contains 14 residues. Germline V gives CDR1 SGHTA, CDR2 FQGTGA. V lost 2 bases, J lost 5 bases, and 4 bases stayed unmatched. This chain's CDR3 is CASSLAGTGYGYTF. CDR3 DNA sequence: TGTGCCAGCAGCTTAGCTGGGACAGGATATGGCTACACCTTC.

The rearrangement links TRBV7-2 to TRBJ2-7; the D is unclear. V dropped 8 bases and J dropped 5 bases, with 16 bases sitting between them. Per germline, CDR1 SGHTA and CDR2 FQGNSA. The CDR3 spans 13 residues. CDR3 sequence (DNA): TGTGCCAGCTCACGATTAGCCCGAAACGAGCAGTACTTC. This translates into CASSRLARNEQYF.

The V gene is TRBV6-5, the J gene TRBJ1-5; D is uncertain. Deletions cut 5 bases from V and 8 bases from J, with 19 bases between. Germline V gives CDR1 MNHEY, CDR2 SVGAGI. The CDR3 covers 15 residues. The CDR3 region is CASSLGSLMMEPQHF. CDR3 bases: TGTGCCAGCAGTCTTGGCAGCCTCATGATGGAGCCCCAGCATTTT.